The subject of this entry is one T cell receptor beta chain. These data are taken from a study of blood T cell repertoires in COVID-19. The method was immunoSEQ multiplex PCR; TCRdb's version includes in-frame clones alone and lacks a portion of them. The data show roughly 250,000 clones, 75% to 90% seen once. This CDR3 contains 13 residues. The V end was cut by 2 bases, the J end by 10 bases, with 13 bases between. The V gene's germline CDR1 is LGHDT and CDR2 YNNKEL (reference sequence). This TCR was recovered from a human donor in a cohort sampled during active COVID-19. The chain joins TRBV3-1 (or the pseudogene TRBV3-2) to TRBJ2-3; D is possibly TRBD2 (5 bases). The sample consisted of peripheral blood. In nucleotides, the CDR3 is TGTGCCAGCAGCCAAACCGGGTCGCGGGCGCAGTATTTT. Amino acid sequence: CASSQTGSRAQYF.